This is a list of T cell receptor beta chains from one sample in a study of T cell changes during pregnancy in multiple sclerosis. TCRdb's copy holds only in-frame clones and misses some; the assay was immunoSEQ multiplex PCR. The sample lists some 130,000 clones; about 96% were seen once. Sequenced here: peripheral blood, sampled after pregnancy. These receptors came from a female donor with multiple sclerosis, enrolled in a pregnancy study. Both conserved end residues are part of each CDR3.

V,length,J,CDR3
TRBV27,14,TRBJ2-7,CASSLGQGYYEQYF
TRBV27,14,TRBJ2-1,CASCPWTGDNEQFF
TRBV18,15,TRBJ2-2,CASSPLAENTGELFF
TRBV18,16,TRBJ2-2,CASSPPRVGNTGELFF
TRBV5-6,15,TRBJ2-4,CASSWRLGGRDIQYF
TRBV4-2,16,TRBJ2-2,CASSPLLQLNTGELFF
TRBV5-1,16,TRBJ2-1,CASSFQSRTSSDEQFF
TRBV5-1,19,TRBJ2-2,CASSLFKLAGGKNTGELFF
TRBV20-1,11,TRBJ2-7,CSVTEGYEQYF
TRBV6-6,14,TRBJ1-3,CASSAVSSGNTIYF
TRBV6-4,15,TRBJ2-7,CARGEAGPGVSEQYF
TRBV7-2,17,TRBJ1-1,CASSLDLGAFLNTEAFF
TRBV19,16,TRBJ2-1,CASSRPGRGIHNEQFF
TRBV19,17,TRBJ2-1,CASSMRGLAGGHNEQFF
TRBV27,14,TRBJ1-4,CASSSVTGGEKLFF
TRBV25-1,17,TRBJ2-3,CASSALADRDGKNTQYF
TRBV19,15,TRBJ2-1,CASSLTGGHHGEQFF
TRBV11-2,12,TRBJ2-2,CASRKGVGELFF
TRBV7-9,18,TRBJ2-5,CASSVPGQGGIRKETQYF
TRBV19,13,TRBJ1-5,CASNRRGNQPQHF
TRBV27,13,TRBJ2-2,CASSFLLPGELFF
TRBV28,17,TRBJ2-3,CASSSPSLTSGTDTQYF
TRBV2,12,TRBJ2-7,CASSWSNYEQYF
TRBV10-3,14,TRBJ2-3,CAISETQGGDTQYF
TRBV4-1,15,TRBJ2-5,CASSQAVTAQETQYF
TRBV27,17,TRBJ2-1,CASSLSRGGSRSNEQFF
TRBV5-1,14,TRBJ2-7,CATSPSGNGYEQYF
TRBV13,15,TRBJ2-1,CASSIDGSSYNEQFF
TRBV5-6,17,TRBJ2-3,CASSQSGRTSGTDTQYF
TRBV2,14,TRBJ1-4,CASSATGLGEKLFF
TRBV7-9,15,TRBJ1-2,CASSLGQGSTNGYTF
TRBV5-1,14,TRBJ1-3,CASSLGTVGNTIYF
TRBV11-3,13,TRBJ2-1,CASSGRSYNEQFF
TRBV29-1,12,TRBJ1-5,CSAKNSNQPQHF
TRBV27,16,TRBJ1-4,CASSLSGLSFNEKLFF
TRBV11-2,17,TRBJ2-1,CASSPSLTSGRSDEQFF
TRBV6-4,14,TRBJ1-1,CASSDSPGNTEAFF
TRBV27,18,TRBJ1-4,CASSPRAGGIGTNEKLFF
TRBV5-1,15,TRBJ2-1,CASSMPGQGYNEQFF
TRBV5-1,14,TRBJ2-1,CASSLGTSVDEQFF
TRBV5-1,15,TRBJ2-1,CASSLPRTGDNEQFF
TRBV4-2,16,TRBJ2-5,CASSQGRTGGYETQYF
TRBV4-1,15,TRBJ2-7,CASSHGQASSYEQYF
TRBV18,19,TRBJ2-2,CASSRDGLAGITKTGELFF
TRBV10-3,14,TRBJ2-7,CAISGPLAAYEQYF